The 17 T cell receptor beta chains presented below share a single source sample, sequenced in a study of beta chain features in type 1 diabetes. Since all of the isolated RNA was reverse transcribed, expressed TCRB transcripts were what got sequenced. This table comes from immunoSEQ multiplex PCR, and its TCRdb copy is limited to in-frame clones, with some not included. The sample contains around 280,000 clones, around 7.8% of which appear only once. The sample consisted of central memory CD4+ T cells from blood. The receptors here all came from a woman aged 18 to 35 in good health.

This clone was counted only a few times. The chain couples TRBV5-1 to TRBJ2-1; 9 positions match TRBD1. Per the germline V gene, CDR1 is SGHRS and CDR2 is YFSETQ. The V segment lost 4 bases and the J segment 7 bases; nucleotides outside the gene matches: 6. The CDR3 contains 14 residues. The CDR3 sequence is CASSPTGGLNEQFF. The CDR3 DNA reads as TGCGCCAGCAGCCCCACAGGGGGCTTGAATGAGCAGTTCTTC.

CDR3: CASRRQGANSYEQYF. CDR3 bases: TGTGCCAGCAGACGTCAGGGGGCGAACTCCTACGAGCAGTACTTC. The chain is built from TRBV2 and TRBJ2-7, with 8 positions matching TRBD1. Germline CDR1 SNHLY, CDR2 FYNNEI. There are 15 residues in the CDR3. V shed 6 bases, J shed 0 bases, and the junction held 7 bases outside the gene matches.

This clone occurred a few times. The chain uses TRBV20-1 and TRBJ2-3; D is perhaps TRBD1 (6 bases). The germline gives CDR1 DFQATT, CDR2 SNEGSKA (reference sequence). CDR3 length: 11 residues. V was cut by 4 bases and J by 4 bases, with 6 bases left in between. In DNA, the CDR3 is TGCAGTGCTACAGGGGCAGATACGCAGTATTTT. This codes for CSATGADTQYF.

The gene calls are TRBV6-1 and TRBJ2-6; D not certain. V lost 7 bases to trimming and J lost 2 bases, with 6 bases between them. The V gene's germline CDR1 is MNHNS and CDR2 SASEGT. This CDR3 is built from 13 residues. The CDR3, as DNA: TGTGCCAGCACCGCCCCTGGGGCCAACGTCCTGACTTTC. It is translated as CASTAPGANVLTF.

The chain employs TRBV7-3 and TRBJ2-1, with a possible D match to TRBD1 (6 bases). The CDR3 is made up of 14 amino acids. Looked up from germline, CDR1 is SGHTA and CDR2 is FQGTGA. The V end was cut by 1 base, the J end by 8 bases, with 12 bases between. The CDR3 sequence: CASSLMQGLDEQFF. As DNA, the CDR3 is TGTGCCAGCAGCTTAATGCAGGGGCTGGATGAGCAGTTCTTC.

This clone occurred a few times. The rearrangement links TRBV11-2 to TRBJ2-7, with TRBD2 as a possible D gene (6 bases). Germline V gene lookup returns CDR1 SGHAT and CDR2 FQNNGV. V lost 1 base, J lost 0 bases, and 10 bases lay in between. The CDR3 is made up of 15 amino acids. In DNA, the CDR3 is TGTGCCAGCAGCTTAGCCCCGGGGGACTCCTACGAGCAGTACTTC. Translating it yields CASSLAPGDSYEQYF.

This clone turned up a few times. This chain uses TRBV13 with TRBJ1-3; D gene uncertain. Germline assignment: CDR1 PRHDT and CDR2 FYEKMQ (reference sequence). Trimming left V 5 bases short and J 0 bases short, with 5 bases between. The CDR3 contains 13 residues. The DNA for the CDR3 is TGTGCCAGCAGCCAGAACTCTGGAAACACCATATATTTT. Translating gives CASSQNSGNTIYF.

For this clone: Compared with germline, one end of the junction differs, possibly owing to a read error. The genes are TRBV28 and TRBJ1-5; the D is unclear. The CDR3 is made up of 16 amino acids. Germline-derived CDR1 and CDR2 are MDHEN and SYDVKM. The CDR3 protein is CASRLSNNPPNQPQHF. The CDR3 DNA follows: TGTGCCAGCAGGTTATCTAATAACCCACCCAATCAGCCCCAGCATTTT.

The rearrangement links TRBV7-2 to TRBJ2-5; TRBD1 is a possible D gene (6 bases). This CDR3 is built from 15 residues. V shed 2 bases and J shed 2 bases, with 12 bases lying between them. The germline gives CDR1 SGHTA, CDR2 FQGNSA. The CDR3 coding sequence is TGTGCCAGCAGCTTAAGGACAGCCGTTCAAGAGACCCAGTACTTC. This gives the protein CASSLRTAVQETQYF.

The V call is TRBV28, the J call TRBJ1-2; weak D call: TRBD1 (5 bases). The CDR3 has 13 residues. The V end lost 6 bases, the J end lost 5 bases, and 13 bases lay between the germline ends. The germline V gene has CDR1 MDHEN and CDR2 SYDVKM. The CDR3 protein is CASSRGRGYGYTF. The CDR3 nucleotides read TGTGCCAGCAGCCGCGGGAGGGGTTATGGCTACACCTTC.

This clone was counted between two and nine times. The CDR3 here is CASRRGGAVDEQFF. The CDR3 DNA reads TGTGCCAGCAGAAGGGGGGGGGCCGTGGATGAGCAGTTCTTC. The V gene is TRBV2, the J gene TRBJ2-1, with a weak D call TRBD2 (7 bases). Germline V CDR1 and CDR2: SNHLY, FYNNEI. The CDR3 length is 14 residues. Trimming stripped 6 bases from V and 8 bases from J, with 17 bases between.

This clone was picked up a small number of times. The rearrangement links TRBV18 to TRBJ2-7; the D gene is possibly TRBD1 (6 bases). V lost 2 bases and J lost 6, with 11 bases in between. The CDR3 has 13 residues. The germline CDR1 and CDR2 sequences are KGHSH and LQKENI. This CDR3 is CASSPTSGVEQYV. The DNA of the CDR3 is TGTGCCAGCTCACCAACGTCAGGGGTCGAGCAGTACGTC.

This clone has ten or more counts. The chain joins TRBV28 to TRBJ1-6; D is unresolved. Per germline, CDR1 MDHEN and CDR2 SYDVKM. The V and J ends lost 6 bases and 8 bases respectively, with 5 bases between them. The CDR3 totals 11 residues. In DNA, the CDR3 is TGTGCCAGCAGCCGCCATTCACCCCTCCACTTT. Amino acids: CASSRHSPLHF.

This clone was found a few times. This chain uses TRBV6-1 with TRBJ1-2; TRBD1 agrees at 7 bases. V dropped 0 bases and J dropped 2; count of bases not matched to a gene: 3. CDR3 length: 15 amino acids. Germline loops: CDR1 MNHNS, CDR2 SASEGT. The CDR3: CASSEALGGNYGYTF. The CDR3 nucleotides are TGTGCCAGCAGTGAAGCGCTAGGGGGCAACTATGGCTACACCTTC.

This clone has only a few counts. This CDR3 is CSVERGWDSGFSTDTQYF. In DNA form, the CDR3 reads TGCAGCGTTGAAAGAGGGTGGGATAGCGGATTTAGCACAGATACGCAGTATTTT. The chain recombines TRBV29-1 with TRBJ2-3, with a possible D match to TRBD2 (6 bases). CDR1 and CDR2 from the germline V gene are SQVTM and ANQGSEA. The CDR3 consists of 18 residues. V gave up 2 bases and J gave up 0 bases, with 21 bases separating them.

This clone was counted many times. Other DNA sequences in the sample encode the same CDR3. This chain connects TRBV18 to TRBJ1-1, with 7 bases aligning to TRBD1. The CDR3 runs 13 residues. Germline CDR1 KGHSH, CDR2 LQKENI. V dropped 3 bases and J dropped 5; count of bases not matched to a gene: 3. The chain's CDR3 is CASSPTGDTEAFF. CDR3 nucleotides: TGTGCCAGCTCACCCACAGGGGATACTGAAGCTTTCTTT.

The gene calls are TRBV11-1 and TRBJ2-7; D perhaps matches TRBD1 (6 bases). The CDR3 length is 14 residues. V was cut by 5 bases and J by 2 bases, with 13 bases left in between. CDR1 is SGHAT, CDR2 FQDESV, per germline (reference sequence). CDR3 amino acids: CASSVTGSAYEQYF. Written as DNA, the CDR3 is TGTGCCAGCAGCGTTACAGGGTCAGCCTACGAGCAGTACTTC.